The present T cell receptor (beta chain) was sequenced within a study of blood T cells in healthy people across ages (dated by TCRdb to between 2015 and 2016). Describing the broader study: In model experiments, template switching captured about one uniquely barcoded TCR beta cDNA molecule for every two T cells. Donors were grouped into four age groups: young (average approximately 15 years), middle-aged (around 39), aged (around 56) and long-lived (just over 80). Donors of different ages were randomly distributed across sequencing lanes to avoid experimental bias. Using the same blood draw, the study looked at two additional independent replicas of 1 million unique cDNA reads for two donors, one aged 18 to 30 and the other aged 80 or older. The study measured age-related changes in TCR beta repertoire diversity using deep sequencing normalized with unique cDNA molecular identifiers. The study at large found these results: Because the CMV infection status of the donors was unknown, age-related changes in expanded clonotypes may potentially have been confounded. The long-lived group showed more naive CD4+ T cells, fewer expanded clones and increased TCR diversity than the aged group, suggesting age selection. A strong correlation was found between observed TCR beta diversity and the percentage of naive T cells measured by flow cytometry. Estimates of total diversity based on one million sequenced T cells were regarded as lower bounds and as underestimates. Because profiling used bulk unsorted PBMCs, naive and antigen-experienced compartments could not be compared conclusively. Observed TCR beta diversity per million T cells fell roughly linearly with age, and a significant reduction was already apparent by age roughly 40.

V drops 1 base and J drops 2 bases, leaving 17 bases in between. CDR1 and CDR2 were assigned from the germline V gene as LGHNA and YNFKEQ. Including the terminal cysteine and phenylalanine, the CDR3 comprises 17 residues. Of all the DNA, just the CDR3 is kept, 51 bases in frame from base 1. Concerning this clonotype itself: What antigen it recognizes has not been identified. No much larger clone exists at a distance of one base, and base qualities are not known.

Systemically healthy Caucasian individuals from Russia, some 40 in total and aged roughly 6 to 100 years, were included as donors. Each donor gave 8 to 10 milliliters of peripheral blood, drawn into EDTA-treated Vacutainer tubes. Ficoll-Paque density-gradient centrifugation was used to isolate PBMCs, with at least 6.5 million per sample. Total RNA, at least 6 micrograms per sample, was extracted from PBMCs with Trizol reagent. For every donor, an aliquot of PBMCs went through flow cytometry to measure the percentages of naive CD45RAhigh/CD27high T cells. Libraries were made using 5' RACE. These reads were obtained on an Illumina HiSeq 2500. A second PCR of 7 to 11 cycles was performed with a sample-barcoded 5' primer and a J-beta primer mix. A template-switch 5' adaptor carrying 12 random nucleotides introduced a unique molecular identifier onto each TCR beta cDNA molecule. Each sample yielded at least 2.5 million CDR3-containing paired-end reads. First-strand cDNA was synthesized from all RNA with the Mint cDNA synthesis kit, primed by a TRBC-specific oligonucleotide. Following uracil-DNA glycosylase treatment, a first 18-cycle PCR with universal primers M1SS and BC2_uni_R was performed on all cDNA. As for how the authors treated the data: For normalization, 1 million high-quality reads were randomly selected from each sample, with every read carrying a distinct molecular identifier. Reads with shared molecular identifiers were discarded instead of being binned into consensus sequences. MiTCR, with a Q25 quality threshold and the strictest error-elimination algorithm, was used for CDR3 identification, clonotype clustering and error correction. A nonparametric unseen species model with Euler transformation was used to estimate a lower bound on total TCR beta diversity. In-frame beta chains were kept once TCRdb had trimmed the public reads at Q25 with fastp and called clones with MiXCR. Under each unique CDR3 protein, matching rows form one entry showing the most common genes and DNA. These V and J calls derive from TCRdb rather than the authors' analysis. The sample table shows 1.5 million or so distinct CDR3 sequences, and about 40% are seen once. The ten biggest clones cover roughly 7.7% of the sample.

Sequencing used blood. The chain uses TRBV4-2 and TRBJ1-2; the D segment could be TRBD1, given 5 matching bases. This sequence originates from a woman aged 18-29 years in good health. The CDR3 loop reads CASSQVSGGKLNYGYTF. The DNA sequence is TGTGCCAGCAGCCAAGTATCCGGGGGGAAATTGAACTATGGCTACACCTTC.